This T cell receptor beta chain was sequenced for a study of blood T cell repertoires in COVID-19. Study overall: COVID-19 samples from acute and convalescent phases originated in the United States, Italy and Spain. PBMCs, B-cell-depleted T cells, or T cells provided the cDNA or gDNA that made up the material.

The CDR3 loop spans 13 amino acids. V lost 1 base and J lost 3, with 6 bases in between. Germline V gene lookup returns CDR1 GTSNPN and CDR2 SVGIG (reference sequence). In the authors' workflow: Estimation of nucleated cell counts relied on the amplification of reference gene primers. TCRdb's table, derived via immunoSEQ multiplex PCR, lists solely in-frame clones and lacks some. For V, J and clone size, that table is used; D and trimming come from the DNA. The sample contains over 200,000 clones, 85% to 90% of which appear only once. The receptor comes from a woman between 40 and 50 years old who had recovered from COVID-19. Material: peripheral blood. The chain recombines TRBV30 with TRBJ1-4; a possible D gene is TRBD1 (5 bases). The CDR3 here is CAWSGGPNEKLFF. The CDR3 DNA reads TGTGCCTGGAGTGGGGGCCCTAATGAAAAACTGTTTTTT.